A selection of T cell receptor beta chains follows, all from one sample in a study of post-analysis software for immune sequencing data. TCRdb fed the PCR reads into MiXCR, producing one record per CDR3 protein. The sample lists fewer than 600,000 distinct CDR3 sequences; 40% to 55% were seen once. The sample taken for sequencing was blood. The receptors come from a girl aged 5-17 years with multiple sclerosis. CDR3s include the opening cysteine and the closing phenylalanine or tryptophan. A D gene is named only where the DNA matches it firmly. Only some rows state a clone size, as once, few, many or a class for expanded clones.

clone size,D gene,CDR3 length,J gene,V gene,CDR3 protein,CDR3 DNA
-,-,14,TRBJ2-7,TRBV2,CASTLRDGTYEQYF,TGTGCCAGCACCCTCCGGGACGGAACCTACGAGCAGTACTTC
-,-,14,TRBJ1-5,TRBV6-5,CASSYRRENQPQHF,TGTGCCAGCAGTTACCGCAGAGAAAATCAGCCCCAGCATTTT
-,TRBD2,16,TRBJ2-1,TRBV7-9,CASSLVLAGGPSEQFF,TGTGCCAGCAGCTTAGTCCTAGCGGGAGGCCCCAGTGAGCAGTTCTTC
-,-,13,TRBJ2-5,TRBV7-9,CASRGTGQETQYF,TGTGCCAGCAGGGGGACGGGACAAGAGACCCAGTACTTC
-,-,15,TRBJ2-1,TRBV5-1,CASSRPQGSYNEQFF,TGCGCCAGCAGCAGACCACAGGGCTCCTACAATGAGCAGTTCTTC
-,-,15,TRBJ1-6,TRBV5-1,CASSSDSLGNSPLHF,TGCGCCAGCAGCTCTGATTCCTTAGGAAATTCACCCCTCCACTTT
many,TRBD1,15,TRBJ2-7,TRBV4-1,CASSQALQGEYEQYF,TGCGCCAGCAGCCAAGCACTACAGGGGGAATACGAGCAGTACTTC
few,TRBD1,12,TRBJ2-4,TRBV6-2/TRBV6-3,CASSDRGNIQYF,TGTGCCAGCAGCGACAGGGGGAACATTCAGTACTTC
-,-,15,TRBJ2-5,TRBV9,CASSESGMYQETQYF,TGTGCCAGCAGCGAGAGCGGAATGTACCAAGAGACCCAGTACTTC
-,-,14,TRBJ1-5,TRBV2,CASSPAESNQPQHF,TGTGCCAGCTCTCCGGCCGAGTCTAATCAGCCCCAGCATTTT
-,-,17,TRBJ1-4,TRBV12-3/TRBV12-4,CASSQNGGSATNEKRFF,TGTGCCAGCAGTCAGAACGGAGGGAGCGCAACTAATGAAAAACGGTTTTTT
-,-,12,TRBJ2-7,TRBV29-1,CSVEAGSYEQYF,TGCAGCGTTGAAGCAGGTAGTTACGAGCAGTACTTC
-,TRBD2,15,TRBJ2-3,TRBV7-3,CASTLDRGDTDTQYF,TGTGCCAGCACCCTCGACCGGGGGGACACAGATACGCAGTATTTT
-,TRBD2,14,TRBJ2-2,TRBV11-2,CASSTAGGLGELFF,TGTGCCAGCAGTACAGCGGGGGGGCTCGGGGAGCTGTTTTTT
few,-,16,TRBJ1-2,TRBV12-3/TRBV12-4,CASSYPGLGEDYGYTF,TGTGCCAGCAGTTACCCGGGCCTCGGCGAGGACTATGGCTACACCTTC
-,TRBD2,16,TRBJ2-3,TRBV28,CASSFTLAGVADTQYF,TGTGCCAGCAGTTTCACCCTAGCGGGAGTCGCAGATACGCAGTATTTT
-,-,13,TRBJ1-1,TRBV28,CAVLGGGGDEAFF,TGTGCCGTCCTCGGGGGGGGCGGGGATGAAGCTTTCTTT
few,TRBD1,14,TRBJ2-7,TRBV29-1,CSVVDRGSAYEQYF,TGCAGCGTCGTGGACAGGGGGTCTGCCTACGAGCAGTACTTC
-,-,14,TRBJ2-1,TRBV27,CASSSPRTSNEQFF,TGTGCCAGCAGTTCCCCGAGGACTTCCAATGAGCAGTTCTTC
-,TRBD1,14,TRBJ2-7,TRBV4-2,CASSQDRGQYEQYF,TGTGCCAGCAGCCAAGATCGGGGACAGTACGAGCAGTACTTC
-,TRBD1,16,TRBJ2-7,TRBV9,CASSVAPGQSTYEQYF,TGTGCCAGCAGCGTAGCTCCGGGACAGAGCACCTACGAGCAGTACTTC
-,-,14,TRBJ1-5,TRBV28,CASSSQNSNQPQHF,TGTGCCAGCAGTTCTCAGAATAGCAATCAGCCCCAGCATTTT
-,-,14,TRBJ2-1,TRBV7-2,CASSPADYYNEQFF,TGTGCCAGCAGCCCAGCGGACTACTACAATGAGCAGTTCTTC
-,TRBD1,14,TRBJ2-7,TRBV7-2,CASSLVRQGYEQYF,TGTGCCAGCAGCTTAGTTCGACAGGGGTACGAGCAGTACTTC
few,-,14,TRBJ2-1,TRBV5-1,CASGASGGYNEQFF,TGCGCCAGCGGGGCGTCCGGAGGTTACAATGAGCAGTTCTTC
-,-,14,TRBJ1-4,TRBV20-1,CSARAGNSQVELFF,TGCAGTGCTAGAGCTGGGAATTCACAGGTTGAACTGTTTTTT
many,-,15,TRBJ2-7,TRBV18,CASSPTGPEGYEQYF,TGTGCCAGCTCACCAACGGGACCGGAGGGTTACGAGCAGTACTTC
-,-,15,TRBJ2-1,TRBV12-3/TRBV12-4,CASSLDGRSNNEQFF,TGTGCCAGCAGTTTAGATGGCAGGAGCAACAATGAGCAGTTCTTC
-,-,16,TRBJ1-5,TRBV5-1,CASSLNGEASNQPQHF,TGCGCCAGCAGCTTAAACGGGGAGGCTAGCAATCAGCCCCAGCATTTT
-,-,13,TRBJ2-3,TRBV9,CASSVDSPDTQYF,TGTGCCAGCAGCGTAGATTCCCCAGATACGCAGTATTTT
-,-,12,TRBJ1-1,TRBV28,CASSFSSTEAFF,TGTGCCAGCAGTTTTTCGAGCACTGAAGCTTTCTTT
-,TRBD1,15,TRBJ1-1,TRBV27,CASSPGGQGCTEAFF,TGTGCCAGCAGTCCAGGGGGGCAGGGCTGCACTGAAGCTTTCTTT
once,-,16,TRBJ1-4,TRBV5-1,CASSHQVSGDNEKLFF,TGCGCCAGCAGCCACCAAGTGTCAGGGGATAATGAAAAACTGTTTTTT
-,TRBD2,15,TRBJ2-7,TRBV5-1,CASSEGLAALYEQYF,TGCGCCAGCAGCGAGGGACTAGCGGCCCTCTACGAGCAGTACTTC
once,TRBD2,15,TRBJ2-5,TRBV5-1,CASRTGTSDVGTQYF,TGCGCCAGCAGAACCGGGACTAGCGATGTGGGGACCCAGTACTTC
-,-,16,TRBJ2-6,TRBV15,CATSRDRGTGANVLTF,TGTGCCACCAGCAGAGATCGAGGGACTGGGGCCAACGTCCTGACTTTC
-,TRBD1,18,TRBJ2-3,TRBV10-3,CAISGYSEDRGLTDTQYF,TGTGCCATCAGTGGGTACTCGGAGGACAGGGGGCTCACAGATACGCAGTATTTT
-,-,13,TRBJ2-7,TRBV7-2,CASRGDKSYEQYF,TGTGCCAGCAGAGGGGACAAGTCCTACGAGCAGTACTTC
-,-,13,TRBJ2-7,TRBV20-1,CSALSGPHNEQYF,TGCAGTGCTTTGTCCGGGCCTCACAATGAGCAGTACTTC
-,-,15,TRBJ1-2,TRBV5-5,CASSSEGLRDYGYTF,TGTGCCAGCAGCTCCGAAGGTCTCCGCGACTATGGCTACACCTTC
few,-,17,TRBJ2-1,TRBV7-3,CASSFRPNMGIYNEQFF,TGTGCCAGCAGCTTCCGACCAAACATGGGAATATACAATGAGCAGTTCTTC
few,-,17,TRBJ2-2,TRBV9,CASSPSLRRRGAGELFF,TGTGCCAGCAGCCCCAGTTTGCGACGCCGCGGAGCCGGGGAGCTGTTTTTT
-,TRBD1,14,TRBJ1-5,TRBV19,CASSMDRSNQPQHF,TGTGCCAGTAGTATGGACAGGAGCAATCAGCCCCAGCATTTT
-,-,15,TRBJ2-3,TRBV10-3,CAISDGLALTDTQYF,TGTGCCATCAGTGATGGTCTAGCGTTGACAGATACGCAGTATTTT
-,-,15,TRBJ2-3,TRBV28,CASRRGRAFVDTQYF,TGTGCCAGCAGGCGGGGGCGGGCGTTTGTAGATACGCAGTATTTT
-,-,11,TRBJ2-1,TRBV12-3/TRBV12-4,CASTWVDEQFF,TGTGCCAGCACTTGGGTGGATGAGCAGTTCTTC
once,TRBD1,18,TRBJ1-1,TRBV28,CASSLWDRGDLMNTEAFF,TGTGCCAGCAGCCTATGGGACAGGGGCGATCTCATGAACACTGAAGCTTTCTTT
-,TRBD1,13,TRBJ2-3,TRBV12-3/TRBV12-4,CASIGQDTDTQYF,TGTGCCAGCATTGGACAGGATACAGATACGCAGTATTTT
few,TRBD2,16,TRBJ2-3,TRBV7-2,CASSSRTSGSLDTQYF,TGTGCCAGCAGCTCTCGGACTAGCGGGAGTTTAGATACGCAGTATTTT
-,-,13,TRBJ2-5,TRBV24-1,CATSEEYLETQYF,TGTGCCACCAGTGAGGAGTATCTGGAGACCCAGTACTTC
few,TRBD2,15,TRBJ2-1,TRBV20-1,CSAMPGGKAYNEQFF,TGCAGTGCCATGCCGGGGGGGAAGGCCTACAATGAGCAGTTCTTC
few,TRBD2,15,TRBJ2-1,TRBV2,CASRDGLAAYNEQFF,TGTGCCAGCAGGGATGGACTAGCGGCTTACAATGAGCAGTTCTTC
-,TRBD2,14,TRBJ2-5,TRBV5-1,CASSQTSGQETQYF,TGCGCCAGCAGCCAGACTAGCGGGCAAGAGACCCAGTACTTC
-,TRBD2,14,TRBJ2-7,TRBV12-3/TRBV12-4,CASSLSAGVVEQYF,TGTGCCAGCAGTTTGTCGGCGGGAGTAGTCGAGCAGTACTTC
-,-,16,TRBJ1-5,TRBV6-5,CASSLTGIVTNQPQHF,TGTGCCAGCAGTCTAACAGGGATTGTCACAAATCAGCCCCAGCATTTT
-,TRBD1,16,TRBJ1-2,TRBV6-6,CASIEGGTGLVDGYTF,TGTGCCAGCATTGAGGGGGGGACAGGGCTGGTGGATGGCTACACCTTC
-,-,15,TRBJ2-3,TRBV12-3/TRBV12-4,CASSFSGASTDTQYF,TGTGCCAGCAGTTTTTCGGGGGCTAGCACAGATACGCAGTATTTT